The source of this T cell receptor (beta chain) is a study of identifying expanded T cells in peripheral blood. Points from the study as a whole: Differentially abundant clones: 1 to 1.5 between replicates, around 16 at two to three weeks, less than 20 at four. Across healthy donors, higher total template counts meant significantly greater approximately 2-week count variance.

V shed 4 bases and J shed 11 bases, with 11 bases lying between them. The CDR3 covers 11 residues. Looked up from germline, CDR1 is GTSNPN and CDR2 is SVGIG (reference sequence). Assay used: immunoSEQ multiplex PCR; TCRdb lists only in-frame clones, some missing. This repertoire shows over 90,000 clones, 88% found once; its top ten account for 13% to 15%. During the collection period, no donor immune events like infections were recorded. On this clone: Antigen specificity is unknown.

The material sequenced was blood. This TCR was recovered from a person between 18 and 70 years old in good health. This chain connects TRBV30 to TRBJ1-4; D is ambiguous. CDR3: CAWKLLGKLFF. DNA of the CDR3: TGTGCCTGGAAGCTGTTAGGGAAACTGTTTTTT.